This note documents a single T cell receptor beta chain sequence. Thymus pieces cut out during corrective heart surgery were the tissue that was used. Some clones are missing from TCRdb's copy, which holds only in-frame ones; the method was immunoSEQ multiplex PCR. The repertoire holds 75,000 to 90,000 clones, approximately 96% seen once, with 0.025% to 0.035% in the top ten. This record comes from a study of human thymus T cells. The CDR3 runs 16 residues. Trimming left V 6 bases short and J 1 base short, with 17 bases between. Germline CDR1 reads MNHEY; CDR2 reads SMNVEV (reference sequence). This TCR was sampled from a boy in the first two years of life with a congenital heart defect but otherwise immunologically healthy. Sequenced sample: thymus tissue. The chain uses TRBV27 and TRBJ2-3, with D hard to call. The CDR3: CASRDLSWSGTDTQYF. The CDR3 DNA is TGTGCCAGCAGGGACCTGAGCTGGTCGGGCACAGATACGCAGTATTTT.